What follows are 21 T cell receptor beta chains derived from one specimen sequenced in a study of blood T cell repertoires in COVID-19. Generated by immunoSEQ multiplex PCR, the TCRdb table keeps only in-frame clones and is missing some. The table lists about 200,000 clones, around 80% of them singletons, with approximately 6.9% in the top ten. Sequenced material: peripheral blood. Receptors originate from a human donor with acute or convalescent COVID-19. The donor label of this sample is uncertain.

The chain joins TRBV11-2 to TRBJ1-6; tentative D call: TRBD1 (6 bases). Trimming pared 1 base from V and 9 bases from J, leaving 13 bases between. Germline V gene data show CDR1 as SGHAT and CDR2 as FQNNGV. CDR3 length equals 15 residues. The chain's CDR3 is CASSLGRGGGSPLHF. Here the CDR3 DNA reads TGTGCCAGCAGCTTAGGCCGGGGAGGGGGTTCACCCCTCCACTTT.

This chain connects TRBV7-3 to TRBJ2-1; 14 nucleotides agree with TRBD2. CDR1 SGHTA and CDR2 FQGTGA come from the germline V gene. V dropped 5 bases and J dropped 0; count of bases not matched to a gene: 12. The CDR3 length is 20 residues. CDR3 sequence: CASSPWGLAGESVSYNEQFF. CDR3 DNA: TGTGCCAGCAGCCCATGGGGACTAGCGGGAGAATCTGTCTCCTACAATGAGCAGTTCTTC.

The chain is built from TRBV2 and TRBJ1-2; TRBD1 matches 10 bases. Germline lookup yields CDR1 SNHLY and CDR2 FYNNEI. The CDR3 spans 14 residues. J gave up 5 bases and V 7 bases, and 7 bases lay outside the gene matches. CDR3 nucleotide sequence: TGTGCCAGCAATACCGGGACAGGGGTTTATGGCTACACCTTC. It codes for CASNTGTGVYGYTF.

This clone occurred many times. The V call is TRBV27, the J call TRBJ2-2; TRBD1 is a possible D gene (6 bases). Germline loops: CDR1 MNHEY, CDR2 SMNVEV (reference sequence). This CDR3 contains 16 residues. Deletions cut 8 bases from V and 0 bases from J, with 16 bases between. The CDR3 protein is CASGRTGFPNTGELFF. CDR3 DNA: TGTGCCAGCGGACGAACAGGGTTCCCGAACACCGGGGAGCTGTTTTTT.

This clone was seen more than once but under ten times. This chain uses TRBV11-2 with TRBJ2-1; D perhaps matches TRBD1 (5 bases). V lost 5 bases, J lost 2 bases, and 13 bases lay in between. CDR3 size: 15 residues. Germline V gene sequence: CDR1 SGHAT, CDR2 FQNNGV. As DNA, the CDR3 is TGTGCCAGCAGCGCAGGGTGGGAAACCTACAATGAGCAGTTCTTC. Its translation is CASSAGWETYNEQFF.

V gene TRBV20-1 combines with J gene TRBJ2-1; D perhaps matches TRBD1 (5 bases). The CDR3 loop spans 11 amino acids. In germline, CDR1 is DFQATT, CDR2 SNEGSKA (reference sequence). The ends were cut back, 5 bases at V and 9 bases at J, with 11 bases in the middle. CDR3 amino acids: CSASQGTEQFF. In nucleotides, the CDR3 is TGCAGTGCTTCCCAGGGTACTGAGCAGTTCTTC.

With regard to this clone: The sample carries other DNA sequences with the same CDR3. The chain employs TRBV9 and TRBJ2-1; TRBD2 matches at 9 bases. The CDR3 has 18 amino acids. The V gene end was trimmed by 0 bases and the J gene end by 5 bases; junction bases not matched to a gene: 12. Germline V CDR1 and CDR2: SGDLS, YYNGEE. CDR3 sequence: CASSVGGFAGGSHNEQFF. CDR3 DNA sequence: TGTGCCAGCAGCGTAGGGGGTTTTGCGGGAGGGAGCCACAATGAGCAGTTCTTC.

This clone was detected a few times. The J gene is TRBJ2-7, the V gene TRBV9, with 7 nucleotides matching TRBD1. Germline trimming cut 7 bases from V and 3 bases from J; bases unmatched to any gene: 10. The CDR3 length is 14 residues. The germline V gene encodes CDR1 SGDLS and CDR2 YYNGEE. The CDR3 nucleotides are TGTGCCAGCGCATCAGACAGGGACCTCTACGAGCAGTACTTC. This sequence encodes CASASDRDLYEQYF.

The genes are TRBV25-1 and TRBJ2-5; TRBD1 matches 8 bases. CDR1 MGHDK and CDR2 SYGVNS come from the germline V gene. The CDR3 covers 14 residues. J lost 3 bases, V lost 4 bases, and 4 bases had no gene match. CDR3 protein: CASSADREKETQYF. CDR3 in DNA: TGTGCCAGCAGTGCGGACAGGGAGAAAGAGACCCAGTACTTC.

This clone appeared once. The chain carries TRBV5-1 and TRBJ2-5, with 11 bases that match TRBD1. Germline V gene data show CDR1 as SGHRS and CDR2 as YFSETQ. This CDR3 comprises 15 residues. Germline trimming cut 4 bases from V and 2 bases from J; bases unmatched to any gene: 4. As DNA, the CDR3 is TGCGCCAGCAGCCCGGGGACAGGGGGACAAGAGACCCAGTACTTC. Its translation: CASSPGTGGQETQYF. The variable domain in full, completed from reference TRBV5-1 and TRBJ2-5, reads KAGVTQTPRYLIKTRGQQVTLSCSPISGHRSVSWYQQTPGQGLQFLFEYFSETQRNKGNFPGRFSGRQFSNSRSEMNVSTLELGDSALYLCASSPGTGGQETQYFGPGTRLLVL.

The chain combines TRBV7-3 with TRBJ2-3; 9 nucleotides agree with TRBD2. Germline V CDR1 and CDR2: SGHTA, FQGTGA. J gave up 3 bases and V 5 bases, and 6 bases lay outside the gene matches. The CDR3 totals 15 residues. The CDR3 reads CASSQTSGTTDTQYF. The CDR3 nucleotides are TGTGCCAGCAGCCAGACTAGCGGTACGACAGATACGCAGTATTTT.

Written as DNA, the CDR3 is TGTGCCAGCAGCTTAGCAAGGAGCGGGAGGTCAGGCGGGGAGCTGTTTTTT. Encoded protein: CASSLARSGRSGGELFF. V gene TRBV7-6 combines with J gene TRBJ2-2; 9 bases line up with TRBD2. With 0 bases clipped from V and 7 bases from J, the junction kept 9 bases outside the gene matches. The germline CDR1 and CDR2 sequences are SGHVS and FNYEAQ. The CDR3 totals 17 residues.

This chain uses TRBV12-5 with TRBJ1-2; D unclear. V was pared by 1 base and J by 5 bases, with 5 bases between. The CDR3 is made up of 12 amino acids. The germline gives CDR1 LGHNT, CDR2 FRNRAP. The CDR3 coding sequence is TGTGCTAGTGGTTTGGACGGGTATGGCTACACCTTC. It yields the protein CASGLDGYGYTF.

V and J are TRBV28 and TRBJ1-5, with a weak D call TRBD1 (6 bases). CDR1 and CDR2 from the germline V gene are MDHEN and SYDVKM. The CDR3 sequence is 16 residues long. V was pared by 5 bases and J by 3 bases, with 17 bases between. CDR3 DNA sequence: TGTGCCAGCAGTCCCCAAGGGGCAGGGGACAATCAGCCCCAGCATTTT. Translating gives CASSPQGAGDNQPQHF.

This chain joins TRBV10-2 and TRBJ1-1, with 8 bases identical to TRBD1. This CDR3 comprises 15 residues. J gave up 0 bases and V 5 bases, and 5 bases lay outside the gene matches. The germline gives CDR1 WSHSY, CDR2 SAAADI. The CDR3 reads CASSRRTGMNTEAFF. The CDR3 nucleotides read TGCGCCAGCAGTCGGAGGACAGGGATGAACACTGAAGCTTTCTTT.

The chain links TRBV4-1 to TRBJ2-1, with TRBD2 as a possible D gene (7 bases). V was clipped by 7 bases and J by 12 bases, with 34 bases between them. This CDR3 region has 18 residues. CDR1 is MGHRA, CDR2 YSYEKL, per germline. CDR3 region: CASNGGFIRAGEGRGQFF. For the CDR3, the DNA is TGCGCCAGCAACGGGGGTTTCATCCGGGCAGGGGAGGGAAGGGGGCAGTTCTTC.

The chain recombines TRBV7-6 with TRBJ2-5; 7 nucleotides agree with TRBD1. V trimming: 5 bases; J trimming: 3 bases; junction bases outside the gene matches: 12. The CDR3 spans 16 residues. CDR1 SGHVS and CDR2 FNYEAQ come from the germline V gene. Here the CDR3 DNA reads TGTGCCAGCAGCCGCCCGACAGGGAACATGGAAGAGACCCAGTACTTC. Translation gives CASSRPTGNMEETQYF.

The gene calls are TRBV24-1 and TRBJ2-1; 8 bases are a match to TRBD2. The CDR3 runs to 13 residues. V dropped 8 bases and J dropped 8; count of bases not matched to a gene: 7. Germline CDR1 KGHDR, CDR2 SFDVKD. The CDR3, as DNA: TGTGCCACCACGGGAGGGCCAGATGATGAGCAGTTCTTC. This encodes CATTGGPDDEQFF.

The J gene is TRBJ1-2, the V gene TRBV30; D unresolved. Germline CDR1 is GTSNPN and CDR2 is SVGIG (reference sequence). The CDR3 totals 10 residues. V was clipped by 0 bases and J by 7 bases, with 3 bases between them. The CDR3 here is CAWSVGGYTF. The CDR3 region has the DNA TGTGCCTGGAGTGTCGGTGGCTACACCTTC.

CDR3 in DNA: TGTGCCAGCAGCTTGCGGCAGTCCGGGAACGAGCAGTACTTC. It yields the protein CASSLRQSGNEQYF. This rearrangement joins TRBV7-2 to TRBJ2-7, with D possibly matching TRBD2 (5 bases). The CDR3 loop spans 14 amino acids. In germline, CDR1 is SGHTA, CDR2 FQGNSA. The V end was cut by 3 bases, the J end by 5 bases, with 14 bases between.

The chain links TRBV2 to TRBJ2-3; 12 bases are shared with TRBD2. Germline CDR1 SNHLY, CDR2 FYNNEI. V trimming: 7 bases; J trimming: 3 bases; junction bases outside the gene matches: 5. The CDR3 consists of 15 residues. The CDR3 nucleotides are TGTGCCAGCAAGACTAGCGGGAGTCGAACAGATACGCAGTATTTT. Translation gives CASKTSGSRTDTQYF.